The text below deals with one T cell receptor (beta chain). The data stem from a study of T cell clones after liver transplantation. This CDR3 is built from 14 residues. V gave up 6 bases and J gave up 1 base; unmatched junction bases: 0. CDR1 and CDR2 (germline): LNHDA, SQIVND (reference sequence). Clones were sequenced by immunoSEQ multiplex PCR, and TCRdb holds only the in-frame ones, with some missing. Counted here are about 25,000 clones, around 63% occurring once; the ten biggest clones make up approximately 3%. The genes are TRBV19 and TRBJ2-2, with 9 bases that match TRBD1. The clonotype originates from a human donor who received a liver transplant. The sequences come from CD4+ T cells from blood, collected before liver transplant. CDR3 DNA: TGTGCCAGTAGGGGACAGGGGAACACCGGGGAGCTGTTTTTT. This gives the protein CASRGQGNTGELFF.